The clone carrying this TCR gamma chain was observed many times. TCRdb shows a much larger clone's protein in place of this DNA's translation, and the two differ at residue 6, likely through a read error; the protein shown is translated from the DNA. TCRdb reprocessed the multiplex PCR reads through CATT. The sample includes about 30,000 gamma-chain clones, around 1.4% of them seen just once. V shed 3 bases and J 2 bases; nucleotides not matched to a gene: 10. Germline V lookup: CDR1 VINAFY, CDR2 YDVSNSKD. The CDR3 is 15 residues long. This entry is derived from a study of γδ T cells in repeated Plasmodium falciparum infection. Study details: Sampling occurred at baseline, pre-infection for selected infections, and 21 days post-infection.

Gammadelta T cells were flow-sorted from PBMC into Vgamma9/Vdelta2+ and Vdelta2-negative populations for bulk analysis. The TCR was taken from a pool of human donors (malaria-infected and uninfected, not separated). Input material: gamma-delta T cells from blood. This sequence joins TRGV5 and TRGJ1 or TRGJ2. As TCRdb names no J gene, one was assigned here on the basis of a DNA match to germline. CDR3 loop: CATWDGPVDYYKKLF. The DNA of the CDR3 is TGTGCCACCTGGGACGGGCCGGTTGATTATTATAAGAAACTCTTT.